The 19 T cell receptor beta chains listed next were all sequenced from one sample in a study of OX40 agonist ivuxolimab in advanced cancers. Library creation used the immunoSEQ multiplex PCR assay. The immuneACCESS repertoire file appears here via TCRdb, limited to in-frame rearrangements. These files lack a portion of the clones; in checked studies, under half of the deficit traces to unresolved V genes, and the cause of the others is not known. In this sample the table shows 45,000 to 60,000 clones, around 74% of which occur a single time. Approximately 2% of the sample lies in the top ten. The source was CD4+ or CD8+ T cells sorted from blood, collected in a trial of the OX40 agonist ivuxolimab. The receptors originated from an adult with an advanced solid tumor such as melanoma, head and neck, liver or kidney cancer.

The chain uses TRBV6-4 and TRBJ2-3; D is ambiguous. The ends were cut back, 5 bases at V and 4 bases at J, with 19 bases in the middle. The CDR3 runs to 16 residues. From germline, CDR1 is MRHNA and CDR2 SNTAGT. In DNA form, the CDR3 reads TGTGCCAGCAGTCTCCCAGGACCTGTTCAGCCAGATACGCAGTATTTT. It yields the protein CASSLPGPVQPDTQYF.

This clone has just a few counts. The chain uses TRBV19 and TRBJ1-2; 7 bases match TRBD1. The CDR3 consists of 14 residues. The junction had 6 bases not matched to a gene; V was cut back by 4 bases and J by 4 bases. The germline CDR1 and CDR2 sequences are LNHDA and SQIVND (reference sequence). CDR3 bases: TGTGCCAGTAGTAGGGACAGTTCCATCTATGGCTACACCTTC. This gives the protein CASSRDSSIYGYTF.

V is TRBV4-3 and J is TRBJ1-3, with D unclear. Trimming took off 4 bases at V and 7 bases at J, with 14 bases between the two ends. The CDR3 runs to 14 residues. Germline CDR1 is LGHNA and CDR2 is YSLEER. CDR3 nucleotides: TGCGCCAGCAGCCCGCAGTCCTTTGCCAACACCATATATTTT. Translating it yields CASSPQSFANTIYF.

The CDR3 loop is CATSRGSNTGELFF. The CDR3 nucleotides read TGTGCCACCAGCAGGGGGTCGAACACCGGGGAGCTGTTTTTT. The rearrangement joins TRBV15 to TRBJ2-2; no reliable D call. Germline V gene lookup returns CDR1 LNHNV and CDR2 YYDKDF (reference sequence). V lost 3 bases and J 0 bases, leaving 5 bases between the germline ends. CDR3 length: 14 amino acids.

The CDR3 region is CASSQEAGIRRNEQFF. The CDR3 nucleotides read TGCGCCAGCAGCCAAGAGGCCGGGATAAGACGAAATGAGCAGTTCTTC. The chain joins TRBV4-1 to TRBJ2-1, with D possibly TRBD2 on 5 matching bases. The V gene lost 0 bases and the J gene lost 7 bases, with 16 bases spanning the gap. The CDR3 totals 16 residues. Germline values: CDR1 MGHRA, CDR2 YSYEKL.

In DNA, the CDR3 is TGTGCCAGCAGCTTATTGCGGGGCCAGGGGGGCTCACCCCTCCACTTT. Its protein is CASSLLRGQGGSPLHF. J is TRBJ1-6 and V is TRBV7-8; 7 bases line up with TRBD1. V lost 2 bases, J lost 10 bases, and 11 bases stayed unmatched. Germline V lookup: CDR1 SGHVS, CDR2 FQNEAQ. The CDR3 extends over 16 amino acids.

The chain recombines TRBV6-5 with TRBJ1-2, with D possibly matching TRBD1 (6 bases). Germline V CDR1 and CDR2: MNHEY, SVGAGI. The V end was cut by 11 bases, the J end by 2 bases, with 12 bases between. The CDR3 totals 12 residues. The CDR3 region has the DNA TGTGCCGTAGGACAGCGGAACTATGGCTACACCTTC. This translates into CAVGQRNYGYTF.

The V call is TRBV28, the J call TRBJ2-3; perhaps TRBD2 as D (5 bases). The V gene's germline CDR1 is MDHEN and CDR2 SYDVKM. Trimming pared 6 bases from V and 8 bases from J, leaving 15 bases between. The CDR3 contains 13 residues. The CDR3, as DNA: TGTGCCAGCAGCTTAATAACGGGGAGTACGCAGTATTTT. The encoded protein is CASSLITGSTQYF.

The rearrangement uses TRBV7-2 and TRBJ2-1, with a possible D match to TRBD1 (6 bases). Trimming cost V 5 bases and J 7 bases, with 9 bases left between them. Germline V CDR1 and CDR2: SGHTA, FQGNSA. The CDR3 spans 12 residues. CDR3 sequence (DNA): TGTGCCAGCAGCGGACAGCGAAATGAGCAGTTCTTC. Translated: CASSGQRNEQFF.

This clone was counted once. V gene TRBV15 combines with J gene TRBJ1-5; D is unresolved. Trimming took 1 base from V and 0 from J, leaving 13 bases between them. The CDR3 has 17 residues. The germline V gene encodes CDR1 LNHNV and CDR2 YYDKDF (reference sequence). CDR3 coding DNA: TGTGCCACCAGCAGAGCTCCCAACCGGTATAGCAATCAGCCCCAGCATTTT. It translates to CATSRAPNRYSNQPQHF.

This chain joins TRBV7-3 and TRBJ2-3; 9 nucleotides agree with TRBD2. Trimming took 5 bases from V and 3 from J; bases not matched to a gene: 12. The CDR3 runs 17 residues. Germline V gene data show CDR1 as SGHTA and CDR2 as FQGTGA. CDR3 bases: TGTGCCAGCAGCCCCCGGGTTAGCGGGGGAGGGACAGATACGCAGTATTTT. Protein sequence: CASSPRVSGGGTDTQYF.

This chain uses TRBV27 with TRBJ1-1; D might be TRBD1 (6 bases). The ends were cut back, 2 bases at V and 6 bases at J, with 13 bases in the middle. CDR3 size: 14 residues. Germline V gene lookup returns CDR1 MNHEY and CDR2 SMNVEV (reference sequence). CDR3 loop: CASSLTHRVSEAFF. CDR3 nucleotide sequence: TGTGCCAGCAGTTTAACCCACAGGGTTTCTGAAGCTTTCTTT.

The chain carries TRBV11-2 and TRBJ1-4; tentatively, D is TRBD1 (5 bases). From germline, CDR1 is SGHAT and CDR2 FQNNGV. Trimming stripped 5 bases from V and 4 bases from J, with 14 bases between. This CDR3 region has 15 residues. The CDR3 is CASSASGGYNEKLFF. In DNA, the CDR3 is TGTGCCAGCAGCGCGAGTGGGGGTTATAATGAAAAACTGTTTTTT.

V usage is TRBV7-9 and J usage is TRBJ2-5; weak D call: TRBD1 (6 bases). The CDR3 totals 17 residues. Trimming took 5 bases from V and 3 from J, leaving 22 bases between them. Germline-derived CDR1 and CDR2 are SEHNR and FQNEAQ (reference sequence). The CDR3 DNA is TGTGCCAGCAGCCAAAGCGCCGGACAGCCCAGGGAAGAGACCCAGTACTTC. This encodes CASSQSAGQPREETQYF.

The chain is built from TRBV18 and TRBJ2-7; 9 bases are shared with TRBD1. The germline CDR1 and CDR2 sequences are KGHSH and LQKENI. The CDR3 has 15 residues. J gave up 0 bases and V 5 bases, and 5 bases lay outside the gene matches. The CDR3 sequence: CASSARDRVSYEQYF. The CDR3, as DNA: TGTGCCAGCTCAGCCCGGGACAGGGTCTCCTACGAGCAGTACTTC. The full variable domain, in which reference TRBV18 and TRBJ2-7 provide the parts outside the CDR3, is NAGVMQNPRHLVRRRGQEARLRCSPMKGHSHVYWYRQLPEEGLKFMVYLQKENIIDESGMPKERFSAEFPKEGPSILRIQQVVRGDSAAYFCASSARDRVSYEQYFGPGTRLTVT.

The chain employs TRBV15 and TRBJ1-2; no definite D call. V was clipped by 0 bases and J by 3 bases, with 14 bases between them. This CDR3 spans 16 amino acids. Germline CDR1 is LNHNV and CDR2 is YYDKDF (reference sequence). The CDR3 DNA reads TGTGCCACCAGCAGAGAACGGACCCTTGTAGACTATGGCTACACCTTC. This codes for CATSRERTLVDYGYTF.

The J gene is TRBJ1-1, the V gene TRBV7-2, with TRBD1 matching 7 bases. J was trimmed by 7 bases and V by 5 bases; bases with no gene match: 10. CDR1 and CDR2 from the germline V gene are SGHTA and FQGNSA. The CDR3 consists of 14 residues. CDR3 sequence (DNA): TGTGCCAGCAGCCGAGCCGGACAGGCCCTTGAAGCTTTCTTT. Translation gives CASSRAGQALEAFF.

This clone was detected only once. The chain joins TRBV4-3 to TRBJ2-5, with TRBD2 identical over 7 bases. Germline loops: CDR1 LGHNA, CDR2 YSLEER. V lost 0 bases and J lost 1; bases outside the gene matches: 8. This CDR3 has 17 residues. DNA for the CDR3: TGCGCCAGCAGCCAAGATCATGGCGGGAGCACCCAAGAGACCCAGTACTTC. Its translation: CASSQDHGGSTQETQYF.

This CDR3 reads CASSETGTQVFNEQFF. DNA of the CDR3: TGTGCCAGCAGTGAAACCGGGACTCAGGTCTTTAATGAGCAGTTCTTC. This chain connects TRBV6-1 to TRBJ2-1; the D gene is possibly TRBD2 (6 bases). V lost 2 bases, J lost 7 bases, and 18 bases lay in between. CDR1 is MNHNS, CDR2 SASEGT, per germline. The CDR3 length is 16 residues.